A single sample gave rise to the 8 T cell receptor beta chains below, sequenced in a study of blood T cells in healthy people across ages. Then a second PCR, running about 7 to 11 cycles, was carried out with a sample-barcoded 5' primer and a J-beta primer mix. In TCRdb, the 5' RACE reads were re-called with MiXCR into one record per CDR3 protein. The sample has hundreds of thousands of distinct CDR3 sequences; about 42% are singletons. Sequenced material: blood. The receptors were gathered from a woman aged 55-69 years in good health.

This clonotype was observed a few times. The chain is built from TRBV7-3 and TRBJ2-1; TRBD2 matches 12 bases. In germline, CDR1 is SGHTA, CDR2 FQGTGA. This CDR3 contains 16 residues. V was clipped by 2 bases and J by 4 bases; unmatched bases: 3. The CDR3 DNA reads as TGTGCCAGCAGCTTAGATACTAGCGGGAGGTACAATGAGCAGTTCTTC. Amino acids: CASSLDTSGRYNEQFF.

The V and J genes are TRBV14 and TRBJ2-1; TRBD2 agrees at 10 bases. The J call may be faulty, since TRBJ2-7 better matches the DNA end. Germline assignment: CDR1 SGHDN and CDR2 FVKESK. CDR3 length: 16 residues. The CDR3 DNA reads as TGTGCCAGCAGCCAAGAAGTCCTAGCGGGAGTCAATGAGCAGTACTTC. It is translated as CASSQEVLAGVNEQYF.

This clonotype was seen only a few times. The chain uses TRBV20-1 and TRBJ1-2; 7 nucleotides agree with TRBD1. The CDR3 is made up of 12 amino acids. In germline, CDR1 is DFQATT, CDR2 SNEGSKA (reference sequence). J was trimmed by 7 bases and V by 5 bases; bases with no gene match: 7. CDR3 residues: CSAGTPGGGYTF. The CDR3 region has the DNA TGCAGTGCTGGGACACCAGGGGGTGGCTACACCTTC.

The V call is TRBV12-3 or TRBV12-4, the J call TRBJ2-1, with unresolved D. The CDR3 consists of 11 residues. The ends were cut back, 7 bases at V and 9 bases at J, with 10 bases in the middle. CDR3 amino acids: CASTLICEQFF. The CDR3 nucleotides are TGTGCCAGCACTCTAATCTGTGAGCAGTTCTTC.

Only a few counts were recorded for this clonotype. This chain links TRBV9 with TRBJ2-3, with 7 bases identical to TRBD1. V shed 4 bases and J 6 bases; nucleotides not matched to a gene: 14. Germline V lookup: CDR1 SGDLS, CDR2 YYNGEE. This CDR3 has 16 residues. The CDR3 sequence: CASSSNRGNTLDTQYF. The DNA for the CDR3 is TGTGCCAGCAGCTCCAACAGGGGAAATACGTTGGATACGCAGTATTTT.

This clonotype was seen a handful of times. V gene TRBV6-2 or TRBV6-3 combines with J gene TRBJ2-7; D is unresolved. V dropped 5 bases and J dropped 3 bases, with 11 bases sitting between them. Germline loops: CDR1 MNHEY, CDR2 SVGEGT. This CDR3 has 13 amino acids. The CDR3 sequence: CASSQPGLYEQYF. Written as DNA, the CDR3 is TGTGCCAGCAGTCAGCCCGGCCTCTACGAGCAGTACTTC.

V is TRBV7-9 and J is TRBJ2-7; a possible D gene is TRBD1 (5 bases). The length of the CDR3 is 14 residues. Germline assignment: CDR1 SEHNR and CDR2 FQNEAQ (reference sequence). V was pared by 5 bases and J by 2 bases, with 13 bases between. The chain's CDR3 is CASSLSDRTYEQYF. As DNA, the CDR3 is TGTGCCAGCAGCCTTAGTGACAGAACCTACGAGCAGTACTTC.

This clonotype was picked up a small number of times. The V and J genes are TRBV7-9 and TRBJ2-3; D possibly corresponds to TRBD1 (6 bases). This CDR3 contains 16 residues. In germline, CDR1 is SEHNR, CDR2 FQNEAQ (reference sequence). Trimming cost V 1 base and J 2 bases, with 13 bases left between them. The chain's CDR3 is CASSLDRVFVTDTQYF. The CDR3 nucleotides read TGTGCCAGCAGCTTAGACAGGGTGTTCGTCACAGATACGCAGTATTTT. Filled out from reference TRBV7-9 and TRBJ2-3, the complete variable domain reads DTGVSQNPRHKITKRGQNVTFRCDPISEHNRLYWYRQTLGQGPEFLTYFQNEAQLEKSRLLSDRFSAERPKGSFSTLEIQRTEQGDSAMYLCASSLDRVFVTDTQYFGPGTRLTVL.